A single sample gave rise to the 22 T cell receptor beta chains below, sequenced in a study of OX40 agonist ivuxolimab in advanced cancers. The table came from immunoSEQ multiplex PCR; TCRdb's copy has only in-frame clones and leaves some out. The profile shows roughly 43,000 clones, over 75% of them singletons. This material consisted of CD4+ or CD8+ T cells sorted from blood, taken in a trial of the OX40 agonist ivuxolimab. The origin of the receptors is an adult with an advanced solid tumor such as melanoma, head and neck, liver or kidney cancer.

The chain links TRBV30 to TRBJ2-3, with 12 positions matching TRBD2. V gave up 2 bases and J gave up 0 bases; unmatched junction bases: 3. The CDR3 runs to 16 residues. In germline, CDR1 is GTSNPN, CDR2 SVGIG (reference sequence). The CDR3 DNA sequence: TGTGCCTGGAGTCTCGGGACTAGCGGGAGCACAGATACGCAGTATTTT. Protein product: CAWSLGTSGSTDTQYF.

Here the CDR3 reads CASSTGLPYEQYF. CDR3 bases: TGTGCCAGCAGCACGGGACTCCCCTACGAGCAGTACTTC. The chain uses TRBV27 and TRBJ2-7, with TRBD2 as a possible D gene (6 bases). The CDR3 consists of 13 residues. Per germline, CDR1 MNHEY and CDR2 SMNVEV (reference sequence). V was cut by 6 bases and J by 2 bases, with 11 bases left in between.

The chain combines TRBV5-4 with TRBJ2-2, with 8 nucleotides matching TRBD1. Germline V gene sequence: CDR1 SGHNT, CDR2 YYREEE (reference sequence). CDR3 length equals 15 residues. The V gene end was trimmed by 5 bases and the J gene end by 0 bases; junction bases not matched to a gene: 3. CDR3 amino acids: CASRETGANTGELFF. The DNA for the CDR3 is TGTGCCAGCAGAGAGACAGGGGCGAACACCGGGGAGCTGTTTTTT.

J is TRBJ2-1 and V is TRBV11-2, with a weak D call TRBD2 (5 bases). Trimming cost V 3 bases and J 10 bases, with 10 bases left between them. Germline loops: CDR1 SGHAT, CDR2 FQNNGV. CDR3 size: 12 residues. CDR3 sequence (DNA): TGTGCCAGCAGCTTGAAAGGGAGAGAGCAGTTCTTC. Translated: CASSLKGREQFF.

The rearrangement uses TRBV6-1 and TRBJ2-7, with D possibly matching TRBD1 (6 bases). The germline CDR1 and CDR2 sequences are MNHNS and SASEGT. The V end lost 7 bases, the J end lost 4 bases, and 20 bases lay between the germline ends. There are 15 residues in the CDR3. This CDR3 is CASTLQGTPPYEQYF. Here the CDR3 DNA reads TGTGCCAGCACCCTCCAAGGGACACCTCCATACGAGCAGTACTTC.

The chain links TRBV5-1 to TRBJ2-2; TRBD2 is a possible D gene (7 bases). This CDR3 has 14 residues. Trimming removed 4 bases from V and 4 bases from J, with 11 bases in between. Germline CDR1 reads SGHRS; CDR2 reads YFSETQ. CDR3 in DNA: TGCGCCAGCAGCCGGGGGGCTGGCACCGGGGAGCTGTTTTTT. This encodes CASSRGAGTGELFF.

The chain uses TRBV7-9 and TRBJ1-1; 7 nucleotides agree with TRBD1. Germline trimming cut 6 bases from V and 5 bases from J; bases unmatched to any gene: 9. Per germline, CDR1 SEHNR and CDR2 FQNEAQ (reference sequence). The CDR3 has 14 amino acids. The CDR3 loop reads CASSSLTGTTEAFF. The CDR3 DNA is TGTGCCAGCAGTTCCTTGACAGGGACTACTGAAGCTTTCTTT.

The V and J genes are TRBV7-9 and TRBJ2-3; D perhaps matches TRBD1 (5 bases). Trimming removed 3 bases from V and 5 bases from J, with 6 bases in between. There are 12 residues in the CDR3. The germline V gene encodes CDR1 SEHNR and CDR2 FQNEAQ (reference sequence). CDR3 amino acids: CASSFDRDTQYF. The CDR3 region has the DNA TGTGCCAGCAGCTTCGACAGAGATACGCAGTATTTT.

The CDR3 spells CASSISDTAWDQPQHF. CDR3 in DNA: TGTGCCAGTAGTATCTCTGATACAGCCTGGGATCAGCCCCAGCATTTT. The chain couples TRBV19 to TRBJ1-5, with D unresolved. Between the trimmed V and J ends, which lost 3 bases and 5 bases, there was a span of 17 bases. This CDR3 has 16 amino acids. The germline CDR1 and CDR2 sequences are LNHDA and SQIVND (reference sequence).

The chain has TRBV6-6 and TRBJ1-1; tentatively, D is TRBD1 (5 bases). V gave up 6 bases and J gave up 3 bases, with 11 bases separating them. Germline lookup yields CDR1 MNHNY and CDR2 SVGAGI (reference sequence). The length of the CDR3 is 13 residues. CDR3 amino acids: CASRIGTYTEAFF. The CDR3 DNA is TGTGCCAGCAGAATCGGGACGTACACTGAAGCTTTCTTT.

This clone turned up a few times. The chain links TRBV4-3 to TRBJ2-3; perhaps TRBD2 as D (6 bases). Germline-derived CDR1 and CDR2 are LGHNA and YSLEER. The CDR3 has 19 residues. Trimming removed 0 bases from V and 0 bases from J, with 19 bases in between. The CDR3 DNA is TGCGCCAGCAGCCAAGATACGACAGCTCGGGAGTGGAGCACAGATACGCAGTATTTT. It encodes CASSQDTTAREWSTDTQYF.

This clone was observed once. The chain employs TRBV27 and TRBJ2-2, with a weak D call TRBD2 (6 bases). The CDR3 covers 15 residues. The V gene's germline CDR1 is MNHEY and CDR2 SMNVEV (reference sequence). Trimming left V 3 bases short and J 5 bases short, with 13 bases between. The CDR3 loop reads CASSFAPSGTGELFF. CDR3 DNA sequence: TGTGCCAGCAGTTTTGCCCCCAGCGGGACCGGGGAGCTGTTTTTT.

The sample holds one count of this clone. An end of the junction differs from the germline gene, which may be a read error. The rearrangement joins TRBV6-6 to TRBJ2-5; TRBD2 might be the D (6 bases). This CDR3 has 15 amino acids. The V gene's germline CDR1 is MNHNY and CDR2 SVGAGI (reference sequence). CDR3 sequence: CASTFPSALQGTQYF. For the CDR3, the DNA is TGTGCCAGCACCTTTCCTAGCGCCCTCCAAGGGACCCAGTACTTC.

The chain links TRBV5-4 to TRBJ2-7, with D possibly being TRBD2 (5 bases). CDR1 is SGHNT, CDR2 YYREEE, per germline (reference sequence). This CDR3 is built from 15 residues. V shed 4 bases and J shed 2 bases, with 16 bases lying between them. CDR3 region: CASSLEARGPYEQYF. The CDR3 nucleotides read TGTGCCAGCAGCCTAGAAGCTAGAGGGCCCTACGAGCAGTACTTC.

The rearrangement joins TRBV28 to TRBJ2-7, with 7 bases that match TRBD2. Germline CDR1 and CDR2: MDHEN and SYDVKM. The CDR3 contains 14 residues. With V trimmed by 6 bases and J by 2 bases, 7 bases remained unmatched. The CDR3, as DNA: TGTGCCAGCAGGCCCGGGACTACCGCCTACGAGCAGTACTTC. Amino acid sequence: CASRPGTTAYEQYF. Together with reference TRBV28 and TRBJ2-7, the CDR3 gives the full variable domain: DVKVTQSSRYLVKRTGEKVFLECVQDMDHENMFWYRQDPGLGLRLIYFSYDVKMKEKGDIPEGYSVSREKKERFSLILESASTNQTSMYLCASRPGTTAYEQYFGPGTRLTVT.

The CDR3 DNA follows: TGTGCCAGCAGCTTACGGGCAGGAGGGACCGGGGAGCTGTTTTTT. Protein: CASSLRAGGTGELFF. The chain carries TRBV7-6 and TRBJ2-2; perhaps TRBD2 as D (6 bases). The CDR3 consists of 15 residues. Germline V gene sequence: CDR1 SGHVS, CDR2 FNYEAQ. Trimming shortened V by 2 bases and J by 5 bases, and 12 bases separated the two germline ends.

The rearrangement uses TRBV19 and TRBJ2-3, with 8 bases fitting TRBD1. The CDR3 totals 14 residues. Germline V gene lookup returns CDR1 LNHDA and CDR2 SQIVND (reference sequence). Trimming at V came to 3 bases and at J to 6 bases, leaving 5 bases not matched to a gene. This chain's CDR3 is CASSIRRGPDTQYF. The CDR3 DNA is TGTGCCAGTAGTATCCGCAGGGGGCCGGATACGCAGTATTTT. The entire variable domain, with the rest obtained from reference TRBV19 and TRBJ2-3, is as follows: DGGITQSPKYLFRKEGQNVTLSCEQNLNHDAMYWYRQDPGQGLRLIYYSQIVNDFQKGDIAEGYSVSREKKESFPLTVTSAQKNPTAFYLCASSIRRGPDTQYFGPGTRLTVL.

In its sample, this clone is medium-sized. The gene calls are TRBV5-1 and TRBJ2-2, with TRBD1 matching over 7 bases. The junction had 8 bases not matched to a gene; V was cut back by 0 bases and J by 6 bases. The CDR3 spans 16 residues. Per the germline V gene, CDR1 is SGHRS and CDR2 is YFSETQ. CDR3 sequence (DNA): TGCGCCAGCAGCTTGGCTGGCGGGCAGGGGGCCGGGGAGCTGTTTTTT. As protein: CASSLAGGQGAGELFF. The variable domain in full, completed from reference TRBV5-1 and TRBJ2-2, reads KAGVTQTPRYLIKTRGQQVTLSCSPISGHRSVSWYQQTPGQGLQFLFEYFSETQRNKGNFPGRFSGRQFSNSRSEMNVSTLELGDSALYLCASSLAGGQGAGELFFGEGSRLTVL.

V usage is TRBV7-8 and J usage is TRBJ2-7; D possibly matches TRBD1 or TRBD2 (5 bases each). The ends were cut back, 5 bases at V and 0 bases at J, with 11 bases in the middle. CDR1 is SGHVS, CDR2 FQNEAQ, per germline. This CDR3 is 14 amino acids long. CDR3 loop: CASSPRDGSYEQYF. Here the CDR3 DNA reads TGTGCCAGCAGCCCACGGGACGGCTCCTACGAGCAGTACTTC.

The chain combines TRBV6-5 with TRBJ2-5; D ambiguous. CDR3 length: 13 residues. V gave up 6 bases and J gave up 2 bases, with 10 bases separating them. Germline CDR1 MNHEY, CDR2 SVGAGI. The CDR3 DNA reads TGTGCCAGCAGCAAGGAAATGCAAGAGACCCAGTACTTC. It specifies CASSKEMQETQYF.

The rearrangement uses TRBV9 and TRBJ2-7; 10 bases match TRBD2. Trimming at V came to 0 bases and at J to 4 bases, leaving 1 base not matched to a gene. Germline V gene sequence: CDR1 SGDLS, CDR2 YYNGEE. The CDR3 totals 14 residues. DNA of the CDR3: TGTGCCAGCAGCGTAGGGACTAGCGGATACGAGCAGTACTTC. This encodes CASSVGTSGYEQYF. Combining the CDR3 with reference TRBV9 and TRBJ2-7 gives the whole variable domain DSGVTQTPKHLITATGQRVTLRCSPRSGDLSVYWYQQSLDQGLQFLIQYYNGEERAKGNILERFSAQQFPDLHSELNLSSLELGDSALYFCASSVGTSGYEQYFGPGTRLTVT.

CDR3 region: CASSLRGEGLRETQYF. Written as DNA, the CDR3 is TGCGCCAGCAGCTTGAGGGGGGAGGGCCTGAGAGAGACCCAGTACTTC. The V and J genes are TRBV5-1 and TRBJ2-5; a weak D match, TRBD2 (7 bases). Germline CDR1 reads SGHRS; CDR2 reads YFSETQ. The CDR3 extends over 16 amino acids. V lost 1 base and J lost 4, with 17 bases in between.